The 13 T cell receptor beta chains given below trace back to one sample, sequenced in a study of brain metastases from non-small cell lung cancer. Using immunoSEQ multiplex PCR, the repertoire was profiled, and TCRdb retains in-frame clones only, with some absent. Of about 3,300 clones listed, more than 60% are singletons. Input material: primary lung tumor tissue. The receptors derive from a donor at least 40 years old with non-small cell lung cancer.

In DNA form, the CDR3 reads TGCAGCGTTGAGGCAGGAACGATTTATGGCTACACCTTC. Its translation is CSVEAGTIYGYTF. This chain connects TRBV29-1 to TRBJ1-2; D not resolved. With 3 bases removed from V and 5 bases from J, the gap between germline ends came to 13 bases. The CDR3 covers 13 residues. Germline CDR1 reads SQVTM; CDR2 reads ANQGSEA.

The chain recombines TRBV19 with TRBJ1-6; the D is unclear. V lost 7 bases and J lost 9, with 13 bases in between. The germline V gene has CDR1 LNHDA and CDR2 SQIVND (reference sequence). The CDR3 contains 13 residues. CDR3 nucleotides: TGTGCCAGTACCGGGCAGGAGACTTCACCCCTCCACTTT. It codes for CASTGQETSPLHF.

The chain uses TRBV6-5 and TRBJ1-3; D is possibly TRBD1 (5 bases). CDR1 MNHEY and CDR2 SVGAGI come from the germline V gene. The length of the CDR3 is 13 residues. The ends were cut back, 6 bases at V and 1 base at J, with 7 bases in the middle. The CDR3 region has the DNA TGTGCCAGCAGAGGGGTATCTGGAAACACCATATATTTT. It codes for CASRGVSGNTIYF.

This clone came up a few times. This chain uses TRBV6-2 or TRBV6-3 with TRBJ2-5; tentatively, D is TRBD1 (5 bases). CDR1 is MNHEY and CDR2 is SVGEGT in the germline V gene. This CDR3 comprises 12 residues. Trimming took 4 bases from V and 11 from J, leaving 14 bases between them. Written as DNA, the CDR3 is TGTGCCAGCAGTTCAAATAGGGGCAAACAGTACTTC. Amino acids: CASSSNRGKQYF.

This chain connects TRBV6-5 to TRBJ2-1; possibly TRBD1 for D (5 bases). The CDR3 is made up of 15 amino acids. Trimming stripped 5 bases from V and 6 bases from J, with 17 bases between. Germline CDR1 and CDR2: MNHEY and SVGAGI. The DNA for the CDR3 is TGTGCCAGCAGTCTCCAAAGGGGCCTTATCAATGAGCAGTTCTTC. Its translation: CASSLQRGLINEQFF.

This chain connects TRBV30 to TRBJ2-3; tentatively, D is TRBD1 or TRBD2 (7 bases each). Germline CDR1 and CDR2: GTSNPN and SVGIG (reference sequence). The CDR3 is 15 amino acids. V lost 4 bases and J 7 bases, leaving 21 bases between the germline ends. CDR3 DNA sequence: TGTGCCTGGAACGGCAGGGGGGGGCCGGGAAATACGCAGTATTTT. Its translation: CAWNGRGGPGNTQYF.

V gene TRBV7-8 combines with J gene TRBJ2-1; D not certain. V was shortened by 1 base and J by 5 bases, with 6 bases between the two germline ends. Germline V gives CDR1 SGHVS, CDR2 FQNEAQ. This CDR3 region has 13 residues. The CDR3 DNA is TGTGCCAGCAGCTTAGGGTGGGACAATGAGCAGTTCTTC. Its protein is CASSLGWDNEQFF. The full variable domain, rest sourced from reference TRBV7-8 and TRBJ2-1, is GAGVSQSPRYKVAKRGQDVALRCDPISGHVSLFWYQQALGQGPEFLTYFQNEAQLDKSGLPSDRFFAERPEGSVSTLKIQRTQQEDSAVYLCASSLGWDNEQFFGPGTRLTVL.

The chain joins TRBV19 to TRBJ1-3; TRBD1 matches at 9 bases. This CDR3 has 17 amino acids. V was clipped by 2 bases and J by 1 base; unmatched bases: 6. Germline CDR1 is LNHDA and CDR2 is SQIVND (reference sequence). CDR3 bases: TGTGCCAGTAGTATATTGTGGACAGGGGAGTCTGGAAACACCATATATTTT. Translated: CASSILWTGESGNTIYF. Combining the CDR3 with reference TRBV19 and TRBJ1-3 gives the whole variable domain DGGITQSPKYLFRKEGQNVTLSCEQNLNHDAMYWYRQDPGQGLRLIYYSQIVNDFQKGDIAEGYSVSREKKESFPLTVTSAQKNPTAFYLCASSILWTGESGNTIYFGEGSWLTVV.

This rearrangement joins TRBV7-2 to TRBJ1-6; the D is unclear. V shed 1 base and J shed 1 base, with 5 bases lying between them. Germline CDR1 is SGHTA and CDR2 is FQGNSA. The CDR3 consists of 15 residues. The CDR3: CASSLGGSYNSPLHF. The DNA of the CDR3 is TGTGCCAGCAGCTTAGGAGGGTCCTATAATTCACCCCTCCACTTT.

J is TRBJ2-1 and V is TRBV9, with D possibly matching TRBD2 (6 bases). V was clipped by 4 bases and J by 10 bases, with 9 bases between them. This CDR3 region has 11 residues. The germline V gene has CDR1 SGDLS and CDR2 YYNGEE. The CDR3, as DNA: TGTGCCAGCAGCTCAACTAGCGAGCAGTTCTTC. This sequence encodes CASSSTSEQFF.

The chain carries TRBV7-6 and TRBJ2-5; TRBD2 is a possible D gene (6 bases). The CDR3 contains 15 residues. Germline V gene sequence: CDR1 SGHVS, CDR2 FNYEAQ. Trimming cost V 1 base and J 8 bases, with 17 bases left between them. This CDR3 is CASSLVQEGWETQYF. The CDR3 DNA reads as TGTGCCAGCAGCTTAGTCCAGGAGGGTTGGGAAACCCAGTACTTC.

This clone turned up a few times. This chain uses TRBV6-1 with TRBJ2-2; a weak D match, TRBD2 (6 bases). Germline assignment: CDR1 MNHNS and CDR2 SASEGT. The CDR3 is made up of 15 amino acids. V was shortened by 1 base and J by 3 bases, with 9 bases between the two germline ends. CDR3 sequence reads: CASSEVWDYTGELFF. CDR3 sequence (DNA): TGTGCCAGCAGTGAAGTGTGGGACTACACCGGGGAGCTGTTTTTT.

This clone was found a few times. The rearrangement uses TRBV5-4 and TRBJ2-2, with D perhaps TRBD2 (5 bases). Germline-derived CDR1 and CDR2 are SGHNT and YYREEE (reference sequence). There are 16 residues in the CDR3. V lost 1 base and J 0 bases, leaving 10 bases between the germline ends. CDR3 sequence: CASSLRPGSNTGELFF. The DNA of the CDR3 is TGTGCCAGCAGCTTGCGACCGGGGTCGAACACCGGGGAGCTGTTTTTT. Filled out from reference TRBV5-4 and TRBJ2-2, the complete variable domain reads ETGVTQSPTHLIKTRGQQVTLRCSSQSGHNTVSWYQQALGQGPQFIFQYYREEENGRGNFPPRFSGLQFPNYSSELNVNALELDDSALYLCASSLRPGSNTGELFFGEGSRLTVL.